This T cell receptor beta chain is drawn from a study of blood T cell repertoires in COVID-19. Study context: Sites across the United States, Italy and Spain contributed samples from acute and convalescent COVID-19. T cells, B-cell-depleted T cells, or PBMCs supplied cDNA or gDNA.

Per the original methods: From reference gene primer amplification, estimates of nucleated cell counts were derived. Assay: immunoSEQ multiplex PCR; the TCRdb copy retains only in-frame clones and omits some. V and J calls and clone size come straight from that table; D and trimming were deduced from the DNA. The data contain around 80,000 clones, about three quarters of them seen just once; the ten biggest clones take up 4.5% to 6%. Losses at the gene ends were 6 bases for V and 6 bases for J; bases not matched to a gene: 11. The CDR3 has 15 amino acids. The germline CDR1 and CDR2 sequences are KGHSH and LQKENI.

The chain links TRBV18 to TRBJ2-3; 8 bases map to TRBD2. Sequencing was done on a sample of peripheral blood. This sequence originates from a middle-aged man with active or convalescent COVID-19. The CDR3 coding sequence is TGTGCCAGCTCCCCCCTTGAGGGCGGGGGGGATACGCAGTATTTT. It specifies CASSPLEGGGDTQYF.